These T cell receptor beta chains were read from a single sample in a study of T-cell reconstitution after alpha-beta-depleted transplantation in children. One entry per CDR3 protein results from TCRdb running MiXCR on the PCR reads. The sample shows 490,000 or so distinct CDR3 sequences, 10% to 13% of them seen only once. This sample comprised PBMCs, obtained before TCRalphabeta/CD19-depleted stem cell transplant. Receptors were obtained from a child aged 2-15 years with inherited bone marrow failure, due to receive a stem cell transplant. The CDR3 runs from the conserved cysteine through the conserved F or W. A D gene is named only where the DNA matches it firmly. Size values are once, few and many counts, or a class for expanded clones, and some rows have none.

d_gene | j_gene | v_gene | abundance | CDR3nt | CDR3aa
- | TRBJ2-7 | TRBV7-9 | - | TGTGCCAGCAGCAGCCGGGGCCCCGGGGGCTACGAGCAGTACTTC | CASSSRGPGGYEQYF
- | TRBJ2-7 | TRBV12-3/TRBV12-4 | many | TGTGCCAGCAGTTTTAGTGACCTAGGATTGTACGAGCAGTACTTC | CASSFSDLGLYEQYF
- | TRBJ2-2 | TRBV12-3/TRBV12-4 | many | TGTGCCAGCAGTTCAGTTGGGGTGTTCCTCAACACCGGGGAGCTGTTTTTT | CASSSVGVFLNTGELFF
- | TRBJ2-5 | TRBV29-1 | many | TGCAGCGTTGGGCGGACCCCAGGGGAGACCCAGTACTTC | CSVGRTPGETQYF
TRBD1 | TRBJ2-7 | TRBV28 | many | TGTGCCAGCAGCCCGGGACAGGGTTTTGGGCAGTACTTC | CASSPGQGFGQYF
- | TRBJ1-2 | TRBV3-1 | many | TGTGCCAGCAGCCCGCGCGATCCTGGGACCTACTATGGCTACACCTTC | CASSPRDPGTYYGYTF
TRBD2 | TRBJ2-1 | TRBV7-2 | - | TGTGCCAGCAGCTTTAGCGGGAGGGCCAAATCCTACAATGAGCAGTTCTTC | CASSFSGRAKSYNEQFF
TRBD2 | TRBJ2-5 | TRBV9 | many | TGTGCCAGCAGCGTAGGGGGTAGCGGGAACTTACAAGAGACCCAGTACTTC | CASSVGGSGNLQETQYF
TRBD2 | TRBJ2-1 | TRBV20-1 | many | TGCAGTGCTAGAGTTAGGACTAGTTTCTATGAGCAGTTCTTC | CSARVRTSFYEQFF
TRBD1 | TRBJ2-4 | TRBV7-2 | few | TGTGCCAGCAGCCACCCGGGACAGGGGGACATTCAGTACTTC | CASSHPGQGDIQYF
TRBD2 | TRBJ2-5 | TRBV29-1 | many | TGCAGCGTCCGAGGTGCTAGCGGACCCGGTGAGACCCAGTACTTC | CSVRGASGPGETQYF
- | TRBJ2-1 | TRBV7-9 | many | TGTGCCAGCAGCCTCTTGCAGTTCTTC | CASSLLQFF
TRBD1 | TRBJ2-1 | TRBV4-3 | - | TGCGCCAGCAGCCAAGCACAACTGGGACAGGAGGGCGGCAATGAGCAGTTCTTC | CASSQAQLGQEGGNEQFF
- | TRBJ1-2 | TRBV5-1 | many | TGCGCCAGCAGCCGCGCCCAACAGCCCCGGTATACGGGCTACACCTTC | CASSRAQQPRYTGYTF
- | TRBJ2-2 | TRBV12-3/TRBV12-4 | many | TGTGCCAGCAGTTTTATTAGCGGTCGGAACACCGGGGAGCTGTTTTTT | CASSFISGRNTGELFF
TRBD1 | TRBJ2-7 | TRBV29-1 | few | TGCAGCGCCCGGACAGGGTCAGCCTACGAGCAGTACTTC | CSARTGSAYEQYF
- | TRBJ2-3 | TRBV27 | many | TGTGCCAGCAACCATATTAGCGGCCTTGGCACAGATACGCAGTATTTT | CASNHISGLGTDTQYF
- | TRBJ2-3 | TRBV7-8 | many | TGTGCCAGCAGCTTTTCAACTGGGACGGATACGCAGTATTTT | CASSFSTGTDTQYF
TRBD1 | TRBJ1-4 | TRBV14 | many | TGTGCCAGCAGCCAAGGGGCAGGGGGCCCTAATGAAAAACTGTTTTTT | CASSQGAGGPNEKLFF
- | TRBJ2-7 | TRBV5-1 | many | TGCGCCAGCAGCTGGGACGGGAGTCGTTACGAGCAGTACTTC | CASSWDGSRYEQYF
TRBD2 | TRBJ2-1 | TRBV10-2 | few | TGCGCCAGCATCACCCATTTACTAGCGGAGGGCGACAATGAGCAGTTCTTC | CASITHLLAEGDNEQFF
- | TRBJ2-7 | TRBV6-5 | - | TGTGCCAGCAGTTACTCGACCCGGAAGCTTGGGGAGCAGTACTTC | CASSYSTRKLGEQYF
TRBD1 | TRBJ1-2 | TRBV7-2 | few | TGTGCCAGCAGCTTAGTAGTAGGACAGGGGTCTGGCTACACCTTC | CASSLVVGQGSGYTF
TRBD1 | TRBJ1-6 | TRBV19 | many | TGTGCCAGTAGTTCCGGACAGGGGGCTTTTTTGACACCCCTCCACTTT | CASSSGQGAFLTPLHF
TRBD2 | TRBJ2-7 | TRBV5-1 | many | TGCGCCAGCAGCTCCCGCACTAGCGGGGAAACTTACGAGCAGTACTTC | CASSSRTSGETYEQYF
TRBD2 | TRBJ2-3 | TRBV12-3/TRBV12-4 | many | TGTGCCAGCAGTTTGGTGGGGCGGGAGACGGGGAGAGATACGCAGTATTTT | CASSLVGRETGRDTQYF
TRBD1 | TRBJ1-1 | TRBV4-3 | many | TGCGCCAGCAGGGGGGACAGGGGCACTGAAGCTTTCTTT | CASRGDRGTEAFF
- | TRBJ2-5 | TRBV12-3/TRBV12-4 | few | TGTGCCAGCCGCCGGATGGGGGCCCAGTACTTC | CASRRMGAQYF
TRBD2 | TRBJ2-5 | TRBV7-2 | many | TGTGCCAGCAGCCCGCTACTAGCGGGAGCAGGGGAGACCCAGTACTTC | CASSPLLAGAGETQYF
- | TRBJ2-6 | TRBV6-1 | many | TGTGCCAGCACCATACAGGGCTTTGGGGCCAACGTCCTGACTTTC | CASTIQGFGANVLTF
TRBD2 | TRBJ2-1 | TRBV20-1 | many | TGCAGTGGACGGCGACTAGCGGGAGACAATGAGCAGTTCTTC | CSGRRLAGDNEQFF
- | TRBJ2-7 | TRBV6-1 | - | TGTGCCAGCAGAAACCGACCGGGACTCAGATACGAGCAGTACTTC | CASRNRPGLRYEQYF
- | TRBJ2-2 | TRBV5-1 | many | TGCGCCAGCAGCTTGTTGGTGGGAGAACCTCGTGGCACCGGGGAGCTGTTTTTT | CASSLLVGEPRGTGELFF
TRBD2 | TRBJ2-1 | TRBV7-9 | few | TGTGCCAGCAGCGCTGAGGGACTACCGGGAGGCAATGAGCAGTTCTTC | CASSAEGLPGGNEQFF
- | TRBJ1-2 | TRBV12-3/TRBV12-4 | many | TGTGCCAGCAGTTCCAGCCGGGCAGGGAACTATGGCTACACCTTC | CASSSSRAGNYGYTF
TRBD1 | TRBJ2-7 | TRBV7-9 | many | TGTGCCAGCAGCTTGGGGACAGCCTCCTACGAGCAGTACTTC | CASSLGTASYEQYF
- | TRBJ2-5 | TRBV5-1 | - | TGCGCCAGCGCCGCGGGCGTTCAAGAGACCCAGTACTTC | CASAAGVQETQYF
- | TRBJ2-7 | TRBV20-1 | many | TGCAGTGCCCCCTTTGGGGGTATTCCCTACGAGCAGTACTTC | CSAPFGGIPYEQYF
- | TRBJ2-1 | TRBV5-1 | many | TGCGCCAGCAGCTTGGATCTAGATGAGCAGTTCTTC | CASSLDLDEQFF
- | TRBJ2-7 | TRBV4-3 | many | TGCGCCAGCAGCCAAGGGGCTAGGAGCGAGCAGTACTTC | CASSQGARSEQYF
- | TRBJ2-5 | TRBV20-1 | many | TGCAGTGCTAGAGATTACTTAGAACCCCAAGAGACCCAGTACTTC | CSARDYLEPQETQYF
- | TRBJ2-7 | TRBV4-3 | many | TGCGCCAGCAGCCAAATGACGGACGGCTACGAGCAGTACTTC | CASSQMTDGYEQYF
TRBD2 | TRBJ2-2 | TRBV29-1 | many | TGCAGCGTTGAAGATTTCGGTAGCGGGAGAGCCGGGGAGCTGTTTTTT | CSVEDFGSGRAGELFF